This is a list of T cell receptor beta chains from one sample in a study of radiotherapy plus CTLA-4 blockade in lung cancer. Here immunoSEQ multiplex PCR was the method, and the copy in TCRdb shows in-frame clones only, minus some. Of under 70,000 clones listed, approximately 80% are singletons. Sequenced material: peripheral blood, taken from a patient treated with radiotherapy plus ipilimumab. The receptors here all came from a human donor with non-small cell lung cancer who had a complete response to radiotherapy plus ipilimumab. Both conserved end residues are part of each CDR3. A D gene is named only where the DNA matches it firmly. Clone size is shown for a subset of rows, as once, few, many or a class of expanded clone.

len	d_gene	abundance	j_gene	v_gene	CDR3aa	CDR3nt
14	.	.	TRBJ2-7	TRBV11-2	CASSLVWQPYEQYF	TGTGCCAGCAGCTTAGTTTGGCAGCCCTACGAGCAGTACTTC
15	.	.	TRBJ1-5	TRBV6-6	CASSYHRDQNQPQHF	TGTGCCAGCAGTTACCACCGGGACCAGAATCAGCCCCAGCATTTT
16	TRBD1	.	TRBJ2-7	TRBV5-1	CASSPSGTGWTYEQYF	TGCGCCAGCAGCCCATCCGGGACAGGGTGGACCTACGAGCAGTACTTC
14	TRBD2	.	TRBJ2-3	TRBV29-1	CSVDGGGNTDTQYF	TGCAGCGTTGATGGCGGGGGGAACACAGATACGCAGTATTTT
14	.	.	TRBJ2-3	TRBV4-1	CASSQDNQPDTQYF	TGCGCCAGCAGCCAAGATAACCAGCCAGATACGCAGTATTTT
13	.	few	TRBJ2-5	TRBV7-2	CASSLSKEETQYF	TGTGCCAGCAGCTTATCAAAGGAGGAGACCCAGTACTTC
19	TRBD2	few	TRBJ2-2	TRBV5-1	CASSSLAGGNQIRSGELFF	TGCGCCAGCAGCTCACTAGCGGGAGGGAACCAGATCAGGAGCGGGGAGCTGTTTTTT
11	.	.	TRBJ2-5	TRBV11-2	CASSSGGTQYF	TGTGCCAGCAGCTCCGGCGGGACCCAGTACTTC
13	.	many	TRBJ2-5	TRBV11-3	CASSLGQQETQYF	TGTGCCAGCAGCTTAGGCCAGCAAGAGACCCAGTACTTC
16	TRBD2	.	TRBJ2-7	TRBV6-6	CASRQLAGGQSYEQYF	TGTGCCAGCAGACAACTAGCGGGGGGGCAGTCCTACGAGCAGTACTTC
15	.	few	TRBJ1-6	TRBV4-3	CASSQGSAGNSPLHF	TGCGCCAGCAGCCAAGGGAGCGCGGGTAATTCACCCCTCCACTTT
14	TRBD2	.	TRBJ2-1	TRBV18	CASSPGLADNEQFF	TGTGCCAGCTCACCGGGACTAGCGGACAATGAGCAGTTCTTC
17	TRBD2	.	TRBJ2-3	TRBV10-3	CAISETSGGLSTDTQYF	TGTGCCATCAGTGAGACTAGCGGGGGGTTAAGCACAGATACGCAGTATTTT
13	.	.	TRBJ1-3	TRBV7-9	CASSLREGNTIYF	TGTGCCAGCAGCTTACGGGAAGGAAACACCATATATTTT
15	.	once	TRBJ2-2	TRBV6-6	CASSAWGDGAGELFF	TGTGCCAGCAGTGCGTGGGGAGACGGGGCCGGGGAGCTGTTTTTT
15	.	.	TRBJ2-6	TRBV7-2	CASSLAISGANVLTF	TGTGCCAGCAGCTTAGCTATCTCTGGGGCCAACGTCCTGACTTTC
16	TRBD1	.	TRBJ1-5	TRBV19	CASSIRGQARNQPQHF	TGTGCCAGTAGTATCAGGGGACAGGCCAGAAATCAGCCCCAGCATTTT
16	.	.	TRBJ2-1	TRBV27	CASSFHPGPEYNEQFF	TGTGCCAGCAGTTTCCACCCGGGCCCAGAATACAATGAGCAGTTCTTC
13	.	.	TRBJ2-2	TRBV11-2	CASSRLNPGELFF	TGTGCCAGCAGCCGGCTAAATCCCGGGGAGCTGTTTTTT
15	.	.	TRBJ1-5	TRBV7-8	CASSLRVFPNQPQHF	TGTGCCAGCAGCTTAAGGGTATTTCCTAATCAGCCCCAGCATTTT
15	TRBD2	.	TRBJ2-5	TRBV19	CASRPQTGGGETQYF	TGTGCCAGTAGGCCCCAGACTGGGGGGGGAGAGACCCAGTACTTC
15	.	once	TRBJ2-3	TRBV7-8	CASSPPGALTDTQYF	TGTGCCAGCAGCCCCCCAGGGGCTTTAACAGATACGCAGTATTTT
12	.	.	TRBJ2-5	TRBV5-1	CASSWDQETQYF	TGCGCCAGCAGCTGGGACCAAGAGACCCAGTACTTC
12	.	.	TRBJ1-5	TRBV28	CASSLIDQPQHF	TGTGCCAGCAGTTTAATCGATCAGCCCCAGCATTTT
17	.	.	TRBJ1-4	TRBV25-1	CASSGHGPGLGGEKLFF	TGTGCCAGCAGTGGACACGGGCCGGGACTTGGAGGTGAAAAACTGTTTTTT
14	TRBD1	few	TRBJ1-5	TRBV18	CASAATGGNQPQHF	TGTGCCAGCGCAGCTACAGGGGGGAATCAGCCCCAGCATTTT